Listed here are 16 T cell receptor beta chains from one sample, sequenced in a study of regulatory T cells in long-lasting Graves disease. In building TCR beta libraries, iRepertoire HTBI primers were used together with Arm-PCR of CDR3 regions. TCRdb called the multiplex PCR reads again in MiXCR, with one record for every CDR3 protein. The repertoire holds 500,000 to 700,000 distinct CDR3 sequences, with about 32% as singletons. Documented time point: persistent/refractory GD, antithyroid drugs over 5 years with positive TRAb. The TCR library used RNA extracted from PBMCs. The sample in question was peripheral blood mononuclear cells (PBMCs), obtained when the disease was refractory, from a patient treated with antithyroid drugs. All receptors derive from a female donor with Graves disease.

CDR3 in amino acids: CASSFTLESTEAFF. The CDR3 nucleotides read TGCGCCAGCAGCTTCACTTTGGAGAGCACTGAAGCTTTCTTT. The gene calls are TRBV5-1 and TRBJ1-1, with D uncertain. The CDR3 extends over 14 amino acids. Germline CDR1 reads SGHRS; CDR2 reads YFSETQ. The V and J ends lost 2 bases and 4 bases respectively, with 12 bases between them. Combining the CDR3 with reference TRBV5-1 and TRBJ1-1 gives the whole variable domain KAGVTQTPRYLIKTRGQQVTLSCSPISGHRSVSWYQQTPGQGLQFLFEYFSETQRNKGNFPGRFSGRQFSNSRSEMNVSTLELGDSALYLCASSFTLESTEAFFGQGTRLTVV.

This clonotype has just a few counts. The rearrangement links TRBV2 to TRBJ1-2; maybe TRBD1 (6 bases). The CDR3 extends over 13 amino acids. Germline V gives CDR1 SNHLY, CDR2 FYNNEI. Trimming cost V 6 bases and J 6 bases, with 14 bases left between them. The CDR3 DNA sequence: TGTGCCAGCAGGAGGGGGATAGGAAATGGCTACACCTTC. This gives the protein CASRRGIGNGYTF.

The genes are TRBV6-2 or TRBV6-3 and TRBJ2-7; tentatively, D is TRBD1 (5 bases). With 7 bases removed from V and 6 bases from J, the gap between germline ends came to 10 bases. The germline V gene has CDR1 MNHEY and CDR2 SVGEGT. This CDR3 is built from 11 residues. This CDR3 reads CASTSGIEQYF. The CDR3 DNA reads TGTGCCAGCACGTCAGGGATCGAGCAGTACTTC.

The chain combines TRBV27 with TRBJ2-7; tentative D call: TRBD2 (5 bases). The V gene's germline CDR1 is MNHEY and CDR2 SMNVEV (reference sequence). The CDR3 length is 14 residues. V was pared by 4 bases and J by 2 bases, with 12 bases between. For the CDR3, the DNA is TGTGCCAGCAGTTCCGGGGTCCAGGCCTACGAGCAGTACTTC. As protein: CASSSGVQAYEQYF.

The V call is TRBV5-1, the J call TRBJ1-1, with D possibly TRBD1 on 5 matching bases. CDR1 is SGHRS, CDR2 YFSETQ, per germline. This CDR3 is built from 13 residues. V lost 7 bases, J lost 3 bases, and 13 bases lay in between. The CDR3 region is CASGPMGDTEAFF. CDR3 coding DNA: TGCGCCAGCGGACCCATGGGGGACACTGAAGCTTTCTTT.

CDR3 nucleotides: TGCAGCGTTTCTTCGACAGATAATTCACCCCTCCACTTT. This encodes CSVSSTDNSPLHF. The chain combines TRBV29-1 with TRBJ1-6; TRBD1 might be the D (5 bases). CDR3 size: 13 residues. Germline CDR1 reads SQVTM; CDR2 reads ANQGSEA. V lost 5 bases, J lost 5 bases, and 10 bases lay in between.

The J gene is TRBJ2-2, the V gene TRBV5-1; D is possibly TRBD1 (5 bases). Germline CDR1 and CDR2: SGHRS and YFSETQ. The V and J ends lost 4 bases and 4 bases respectively, with 11 bases between them. The CDR3 covers 14 residues. CDR3 protein: CASSRIGVTGELFF. In nucleotides, the CDR3 is TGCGCCAGCAGCAGAATAGGGGTCACCGGGGAGCTGTTTTTT. The entire variable domain, with the rest obtained from reference TRBV5-1 and TRBJ2-2, is as follows: KAGVTQTPRYLIKTRGQQVTLSCSPISGHRSVSWYQQTPGQGLQFLFEYFSETQRNKGNFPGRFSGRQFSNSRSEMNVSTLELGDSALYLCASSRIGVTGELFFGEGSRLTVL.

As to this clonotype: Possible read error: a much larger clone is one base away. The chain joins TRBV2 to TRBJ1-1, with TRBD1 as a possible D gene (6 bases). The germline V and J ends were trimmed by 6 bases and 3 bases, with 11 bases remaining between them. The CDR3 contains 13 residues. The germline V gene has CDR1 SNHLY and CDR2 FYNNEI. DNA of the CDR3: TGTGCCAGCAGGGGGGACATGGACACTGAAGCTTTCTTT. Amino acids: CASRGDMDTEAFF.

This clonotype was counted a single time. The junction and the germline gene differ at one end; a read error may be behind it. This chain joins TRBV10-3 and TRBJ1-5; 8 bases line up with TRBD1. The CDR3 is 18 amino acids. CDR1 is ENHRY and CDR2 is SYGVKD in the germline V gene. The CDR3 loop reads CAISESTDRAGSSQPQHF. The CDR3 nucleotides read TGTGCCATCAGTGAGTCGACGGACAGGGCCGGGAGCAGTCAGCCCCAGCATTTT.

The rearrangement links TRBV2 to TRBJ1-1, with D perhaps matching TRBD1 (5 bases). Deletions cut 10 bases from V and 0 bases from J, with 18 bases between. CDR1 is SNHLY, CDR2 FYNNEI, per germline. The CDR3 runs to 15 residues. The CDR3 here is CANLPPGRLNTEAFF. The CDR3 DNA follows: TGTGCCAACCTTCCCCCGGGACGGTTGAACACTGAAGCTTTCTTT.

The chain couples TRBV19 to TRBJ2-7; 11 nucleotides align to TRBD2. This CDR3 is built from 15 residues. The germline V gene has CDR1 LNHDA and CDR2 SQIVND (reference sequence). J was trimmed by 3 bases and V by 6 bases; bases with no gene match: 7. CDR3: CASRLAGGHSYEQYF. In nucleotides, the CDR3 is TGTGCCAGTAGGTTAGCGGGAGGGCACAGCTACGAGCAGTACTTC. The whole variable domain, filled in from reference TRBV19 and TRBJ2-7, reads DGGITQSPKYLFRKEGQNVTLSCEQNLNHDAMYWYRQDPGQGLRLIYYSQIVNDFQKGDIAEGYSVSREKKESFPLTVTSAQKNPTAFYLCASRLAGGHSYEQYFGPGTRLTVT.

This clonotype was recorded a few times. The rearrangement links TRBV12-3 or TRBV12-4 to TRBJ1-2; D uncertain. Between the trimmed V and J ends, which lost 5 bases and 1 base, there was a span of 14 bases. The CDR3 is made up of 15 amino acids. The CDR3 protein is CASSQYVGHNYGYTF. The CDR3 DNA reads TGTGCCAGCAGTCAATACGTGGGTCATAACTATGGCTACACCTTC.

J is TRBJ1-1 and V is TRBV6-1; D remains ambiguous. Germline loops: CDR1 MNHNS, CDR2 SASEGT. CDR3 size: 14 residues. V lost 6 bases to trimming and J lost 1 base, with 12 bases between them. This chain's CDR3 is CASSGEVTNTEAFF. In nucleotides, the CDR3 is TGTGCCAGCAGCGGCGAGGTTACGAACACTGAAGCTTTCTTT.

The genes are TRBV19 and TRBJ1-2; no clear D gene. V was clipped by 4 bases and J by 4 bases, with 19 bases between them. The CDR3 spans 16 residues. The germline CDR1 and CDR2 sequences are LNHDA and SQIVND (reference sequence). The CDR3 coding sequence is TGTGCCAGTAGTACCCAGGACTATTACTCCCCCTATGGCTACACCTTC. Encoded protein: CASSTQDYYSPYGYTF.

This clonotype was observed a single time. The chain employs TRBV11-2 and TRBJ2-5; TRBD1 or TRBD2 may be the D gene (5 bases each). Germline CDR1 and CDR2: SGHAT and FQNNGV. The V gene lost 3 bases and the J gene lost 3 bases, with 11 bases spanning the gap. The CDR3 contains 14 residues. DNA of the CDR3: TGTGCCAGCAGCTTCGTTTGGGGGAAAGAGACCCAGTACTTC. It yields the protein CASSFVWGKETQYF.

V usage is TRBV5-1 and J usage is TRBJ1-4; possibly TRBD1 for D (5 bases). CDR1 SGHRS and CDR2 YFSETQ come from the germline V gene. This CDR3 comprises 14 residues. V was pared by 2 bases and J by 8 bases, with 13 bases between. The CDR3 spells CASSLDKTAEKLFF. CDR3 DNA sequence: TGCGCCAGCAGCTTAGACAAGACAGCCGAAAAACTGTTTTTT.